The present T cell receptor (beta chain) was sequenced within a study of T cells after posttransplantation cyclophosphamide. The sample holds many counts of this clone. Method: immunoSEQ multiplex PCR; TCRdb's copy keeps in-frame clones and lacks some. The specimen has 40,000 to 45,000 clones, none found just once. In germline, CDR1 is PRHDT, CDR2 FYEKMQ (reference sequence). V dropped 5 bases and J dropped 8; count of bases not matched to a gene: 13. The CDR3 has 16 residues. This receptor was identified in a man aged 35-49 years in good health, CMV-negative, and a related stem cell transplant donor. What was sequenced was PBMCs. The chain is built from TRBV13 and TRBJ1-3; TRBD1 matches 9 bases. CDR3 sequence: CASSPLGQGHLDTIYF. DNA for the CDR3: TGTGCCAGCAGCCCCTTGGGACAGGGACACCTAGACACCATATATTTT.